This record looks at one TCR beta chain sequence and its context. The CDR3 spans 15 residues. V lost 2 bases and J lost 3; bases outside the gene matches: 4. Germline V gene sequence: CDR1 KGHSY, CDR2 FQNENV. These data originate in a study of shared clonotypes between healthy human individuals. The study drew all its donors from Caucasian adults living in Nashville, Tennessee. Measured with immunoSEQ multiplex PCR; TCRdb has only the in-frame clones, and not every one. The sample lists around 700,000 clones; 73% were seen once. The chain links TRBV16 to TRBJ1-1; TRBD1 aligns across 9 bases. This sequence was found in a woman aged 25-40 years in good health. The sequencing input was memory CD4+ T cells sorted from blood. Subset denoted: CD45RA-negative fraction. CDR3 loop: CASSQGTGSDTEAFF. CDR3 nucleotide sequence: TGTGCCAGCAGCCAAGGGACAGGGTCCGACACTGAAGCTTTCTTT.